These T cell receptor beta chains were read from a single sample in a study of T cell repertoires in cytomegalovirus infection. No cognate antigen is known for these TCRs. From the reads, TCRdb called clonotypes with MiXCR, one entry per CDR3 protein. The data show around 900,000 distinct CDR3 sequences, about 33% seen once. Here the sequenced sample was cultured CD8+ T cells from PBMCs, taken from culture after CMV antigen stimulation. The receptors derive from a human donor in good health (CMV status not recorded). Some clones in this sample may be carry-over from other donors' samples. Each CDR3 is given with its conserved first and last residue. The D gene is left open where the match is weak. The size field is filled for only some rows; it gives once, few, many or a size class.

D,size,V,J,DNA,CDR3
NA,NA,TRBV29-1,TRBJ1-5,TGCAGCGTTACCGGGACACGCAATCAGCCCCAGCATTTT,CSVTGTRNQPQHF
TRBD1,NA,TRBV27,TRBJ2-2,TGTGCCAGCAGTGATGACAGGGGGATAGCCGGGGAGCTGTTTTTT,CASSDDRGIAGELFF
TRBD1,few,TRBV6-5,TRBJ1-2,TGTGCCAGCAGTTACTCAGGGGGCTTCGGCTACACCTTC,CASSYSGGFGYTF
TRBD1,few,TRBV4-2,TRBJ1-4,TGTGCCAGCAGCCAAGATCGGGGACAGGGAAACGAAAAACTGTTTTTT,CASSQDRGQGNEKLFF
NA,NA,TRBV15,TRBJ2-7,TGTGCCACCAGCAGAATCCGGGACCGTAACTACGAGCAGTACTTC,CATSRIRDRNYEQYF
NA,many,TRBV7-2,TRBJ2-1,TGTGCCAGCAGCCCCCTCATGGGGTCCTACAATGAGCAGTTCTTC,CASSPLMGSYNEQFF
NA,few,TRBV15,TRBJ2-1,TGTGCCACCAGCAGAAGAGGGGGAACCTACAATGAGCAGTTCTTC,CATSRRGGTYNEQFF
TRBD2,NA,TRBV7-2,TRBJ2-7,TGTGCCAGCAGCTCGACTAGCGGGGGGGCCAGGGACGAGCAGTACTTC,CASSSTSGGARDEQYF
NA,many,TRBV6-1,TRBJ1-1,TGTGCCACCTCGATAGGGGCGTTAACTGAAGCTTTCTTT,CATSIGALTEAFF
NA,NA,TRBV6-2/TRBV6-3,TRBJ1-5,TGTGCCAGCAGTCATCCACTACCGGGCCGGAGCAATCAGCCCCAGCATTTT,CASSHPLPGRSNQPQHF
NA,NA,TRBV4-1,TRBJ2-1,TGCGCCAGCAGCCAAGATGCCCTGAAGCAGTTCTTC,CASSQDALKQFF
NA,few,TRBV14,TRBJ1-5,TGTGCCAGCAGCCAAGATCCCCAGGGTGGTAGCAATCAGCCCCAGCATTTT,CASSQDPQGGSNQPQHF
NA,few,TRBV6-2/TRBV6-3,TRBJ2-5,TGTGCCAGCTCCACCACAGAGACCCAGTACTTC,CASSTTETQYF
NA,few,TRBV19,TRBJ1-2,TGTGCCAGTAGTATAGTCGACAGTCCGAACTATGGCTACACCTTC,CASSIVDSPNYGYTF
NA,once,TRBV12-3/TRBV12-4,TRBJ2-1,TGTGCCAGCAGTTTAGAAGGGGTTGGCCACAATGAGCAGTTCTTC,CASSLEGVGHNEQFF
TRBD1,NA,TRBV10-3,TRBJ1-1,TGTGCCATCGGGGGGACAGAGAACACTGAAGCTTTCTTT,CAIGGTENTEAFF
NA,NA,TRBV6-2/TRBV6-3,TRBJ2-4,TGTGCCAGCAGTTATGTGGAGCTAGCCAAAAACATTCAGTACTTC,CASSYVELAKNIQYF
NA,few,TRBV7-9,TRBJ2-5,TGTGCCAGCAGCCCAGAGGGACAAGAGACCCAGTACTTC,CASSPEGQETQYF
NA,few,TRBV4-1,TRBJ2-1,TGCGCCAGCAGCCAAGATCACAATGAGCAGTTCTTC,CASSQDHNEQFF
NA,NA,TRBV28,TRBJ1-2,TGTGCCAGCAGTGTACAGGATCAAGCCTATGGCTACACCTTC,CASSVQDQAYGYTF
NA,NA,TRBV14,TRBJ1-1,TGTGCCAGCAGCTCCCGCGGACGCTCCATGAACACTGAAGCTTTCTTT,CASSSRGRSMNTEAFF
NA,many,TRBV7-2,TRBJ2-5,TGTGCCAGCAGGATAGGACAGCGTCAAGAGACCCAGTACTTC,CASRIGQRQETQYF
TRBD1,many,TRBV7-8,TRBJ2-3,TGTGCCAGCAGGGCCGGGACAGGGGCGGCAGATACGCAGTATTTT,CASRAGTGAADTQYF
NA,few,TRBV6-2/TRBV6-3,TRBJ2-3,TGTGCCAGCAGACGATCGGAGGGGGCCAGAGATACGCAGTATTTT,CASRRSEGARDTQYF
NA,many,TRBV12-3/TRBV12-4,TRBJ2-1,TGTGCCAGCAGTCCGGGCCTTGATAATGAGCAGTTCTTC,CASSPGLDNEQFF
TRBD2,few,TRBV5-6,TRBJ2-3,TGTGCCAGCAGCGATCGGGGGGGCCTGTATACGCAGTATTTT,CASSDRGGLYTQYF
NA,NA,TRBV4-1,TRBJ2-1,TGCGTCAGCAGCCAAGAGGGATCCGCGGGGCCACCAAATGAGCAGTTCTTC,CVSSQEGSAGPPNEQFF
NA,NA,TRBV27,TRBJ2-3,TGTGCCAGCAGTGCTATTCGGGGGGCCACAGATACGCAGTATTTT,CASSAIRGATDTQYF
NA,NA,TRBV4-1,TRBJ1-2,TGCGCCAGCAGCCAGGGGAGCAGGACTAACTATGGCTACACCTTC,CASSQGSRTNYGYTF
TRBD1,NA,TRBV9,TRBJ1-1,TGTGCCAGCAGCTCCCGTCCCGAGACAGGGGTAGAGACTGAAGCTTTCTTT,CASSSRPETGVETEAFF
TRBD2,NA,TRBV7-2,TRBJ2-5,TGTGCCAGCAGCTTCGGGACTATGGGAGAGACCCAGTACTTC,CASSFGTMGETQYF
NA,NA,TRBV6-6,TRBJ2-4,TGTGCCAGCAGTAACAGTGGGACCAAAAACATTCAGTACTTC,CASSNSGTKNIQYF
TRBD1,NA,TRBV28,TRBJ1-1,TGTGCCAGCAGCCCTTTTCAATCAGGGGGAGCTTTCTTT,CASSPFQSGGAFF
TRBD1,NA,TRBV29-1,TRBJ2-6,TGCAGCGTTGGGGACAGGGGAGGCGAGGCTGGGGCCAACGTCCTGACTTTC,CSVGDRGGEAGANVLTF
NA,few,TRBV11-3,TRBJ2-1,TGTGCCAGCAGCCTACAAACCGAAGAAAATGAGCAGTTCTTC,CASSLQTEENEQFF
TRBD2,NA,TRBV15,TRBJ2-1,TGTGCCACCGGGGAGAGAAGCGGGGCAACTGAGCAGTTCTTC,CATGERSGATEQFF
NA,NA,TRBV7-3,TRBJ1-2,TGTGCCAGCAGCCCCTCCGGGACGGAGTATGGCTACACCTTC,CASSPSGTEYGYTF
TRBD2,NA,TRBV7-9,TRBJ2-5,TGTGCCAGCAGCTTAGTTGCGGGGGGGCCGTTGGAGACCCAGTACTTC,CASSLVAGGPLETQYF
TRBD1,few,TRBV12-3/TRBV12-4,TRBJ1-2,TGTGCCAGCAGTTTTTCTGGGCAGGGGGCGCAGGATGGCTACACCTTC,CASSFSGQGAQDGYTF
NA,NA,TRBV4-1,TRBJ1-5,TGCGCCAGCAGCCAAGACTCGGCGACCTCAGCCCAGCATTTT,CASSQDSATSAQHF
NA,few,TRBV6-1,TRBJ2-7,TGTGCCAGCAGCCATCCGACAGTCTCCTACGAGCAGTACTTC,CASSHPTVSYEQYF
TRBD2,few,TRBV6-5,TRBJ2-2,TGTGCCAGCAGTTGGGATGGTAGCGGGGGGGACACCGGGGAGCTGTTTTTT,CASSWDGSGGDTGELFF
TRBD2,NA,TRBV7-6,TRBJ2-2,TGTGCCAGCAGCCTTTTTAGCGGGGGCCCTAATGGGGAGCTGTTTTTT,CASSLFSGGPNGELFF
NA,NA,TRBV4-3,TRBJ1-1,TGCGCCAGCAGCCAAGGTAACAGGGCGTCCACTGAAGCTTTCTTT,CASSQGNRASTEAFF
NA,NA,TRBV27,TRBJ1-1,TGTGCCAGCAGACCTGGGGGGGGAGACACTGAAGCTTTCTTT,CASRPGGGDTEAFF
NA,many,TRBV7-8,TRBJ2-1,TGTGCCAGCAGCTTAGTACGGTTTGTCTACAATGAGCAGTTCTTC,CASSLVRFVYNEQFF
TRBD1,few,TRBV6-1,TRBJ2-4,TGTGCCAGCAGCGTTAGGGACAGGCCAGTAGACATTCAGTACTTC,CASSVRDRPVDIQYF
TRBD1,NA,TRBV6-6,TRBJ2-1,TGTGCCAGCAGAGATACAGGGGTAGGGTGGAATGAGCAGTTCTTC,CASRDTGVGWNEQFF
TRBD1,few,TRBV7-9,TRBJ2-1,TGTGCCAGCAGCCCCAGGGACAGAGATTATGAGCAGTTCTTC,CASSPRDRDYEQFF
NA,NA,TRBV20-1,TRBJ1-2,TGCAGTGTCAGGGAGGTCGTAACGGGGTACACCTTC,CSVREVVTGYTF
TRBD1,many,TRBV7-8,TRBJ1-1,TGTGCCAGCAGCTTGATAGGGTGGACAGGGAGCGCTGAAGCTTTCTTT,CASSLIGWTGSAEAFF
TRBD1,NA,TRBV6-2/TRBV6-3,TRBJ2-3,TGTGCCAGCAGTTACTCGAGGGACAGGGTTGCAGATACGCAGTATTTT,CASSYSRDRVADTQYF
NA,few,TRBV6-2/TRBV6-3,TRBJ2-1,TGTGCCAGCAGTCCCCTCGGGGGGCCCAACAATGAGCAGTTCTTC,CASSPLGGPNNEQFF
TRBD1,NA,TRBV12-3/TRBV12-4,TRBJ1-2,TGTGCCAGCAGTTCCGGGACAGAGCGCACCTTC,CASSSGTERTF
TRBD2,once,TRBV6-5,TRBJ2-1,TGTGCCAGCAGTTCCCCTGGTAGCGGGAATGAGCAGTTCTTC,CASSSPGSGNEQFF
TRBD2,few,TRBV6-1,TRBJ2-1,TGTGCCAGCACCCTACCGATAGCGGGGGGGCCCAATGAGCAGTTCTTC,CASTLPIAGGPNEQFF
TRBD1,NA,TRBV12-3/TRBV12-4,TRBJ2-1,TGTGCCAGCAGTTTCCCGACAGGGGACAATGAGCAGTTCTTC,CASSFPTGDNEQFF